The 22 T cell receptor beta chains reported below all come from one sample, sequenced in a study of cytomegalovirus exposure and HLA in healthy donors. PCR primers comprised 60 Vbeta and 13 Jbeta primers. TCRdb keeps only in-frame clones here, not all; method: immunoSEQ multiplex PCR. The sample has roughly 120,000 clones, 80% to 85% seen once. Sequencing input: PBMCs. The receptors come from a human donor in good health.

This clone was seen once. This chain joins TRBV6-1 and TRBJ1-4; TRBD1 aligns across 7 bases. This CDR3 contains 16 residues. V shed 3 bases, J shed 3 bases, and the junction held 7 bases outside the gene matches. CDR1 and CDR2 from the germline V gene are MNHNS and SASEGT. The CDR3 loop reads CASSEEVGQPNEKLFF. The CDR3 DNA follows: TGTGCCAGCAGTGAGGAGGTGGGACAGCCTAATGAAAAACTGTTTTTT.

This clone was counted a few times. The chain employs TRBV25-1 and TRBJ1-5; D gene unclear. The germline V gene encodes CDR1 MGHDK and CDR2 SYGVNS. V shed 1 base and J shed 7 bases, with 5 bases lying between them. This CDR3 has 12 residues. CDR3 coding DNA: TGTGCCAGCAGTGAATCGGTCCAGCCCCAGCATTTT. Its protein is CASSESVQPQHF. Combining the CDR3 with reference TRBV25-1 and TRBJ1-5 gives the whole variable domain EADIYQTPRYLVIGTGKKITLECSQTMGHDKMYWYQQDPGMELHLIHYSYGVNSTEKGDLSSESTVSRIRTEHFPLTLESARPSHTSQYLCASSESVQPQHFGDGTRLSIL.

This clone occurred a few times. The V and J genes are TRBV6-1 and TRBJ1-1; no firm D call. The germline V and J ends were trimmed by 2 bases and 6 bases, with 31 bases remaining between them. The CDR3 totals 20 residues. Germline V lookup: CDR1 MNHNS, CDR2 SASEGT. The DNA of the CDR3 is TGTGCCAGCAGTGAATGGGCCGCCTACAGAAACCCACAAGAAGTTGCTGAAGCTTTCTTT. It translates to CASSEWAAYRNPQEVAEAFF.

The gene calls are TRBV15 and TRBJ1-1; D perhaps matches TRBD1 (6 bases). CDR3 length: 17 amino acids. Germline V gives CDR1 LNHNV, CDR2 YYDKDF (reference sequence). Trimming removed 0 bases from V and 6 bases from J, with 20 bases in between. DNA of the CDR3: TGTGCCACCAGCAGAGATCAAGGACGACAGGCTGGGGCTGAAGCTTTCTTT. Protein sequence: CATSRDQGRQAGAEAFF. The whole variable domain, remainder taken from reference TRBV15 and TRBJ1-1, is DAMVIQNPRYQVTQFGKPVTLSCSQTLNHNVMYWYQQKSSQAPKLLFHYYDKDFNNEADTPDNFQSRRPNTSFCFLDIRSPGLGDTAMYLCATSRDQGRQAGAEAFFGQGTRLTVV.

V and J are TRBV11-2 and TRBJ2-5; 9 bases are a match to TRBD1. The CDR3 extends over 16 amino acids. V was pared by 6 bases and J by 5 bases, with 13 bases of the junction left unmatched. The V gene's germline CDR1 is SGHAT and CDR2 FQNNGV. For the CDR3, the DNA is TGTGCCAGCAGGGCCGGGACAGGGAATTTCCGGGAGACCCAGTACTTC. Its translation: CASRAGTGNFRETQYF.

This chain joins TRBV4-1 and TRBJ2-2; a weak D match, TRBD1 (5 bases). Trimming removed 3 bases at V and 4 bases at J, with 12 bases between. Germline assignment: CDR1 MGHRA and CDR2 YSYEKL. This CDR3 contains 15 residues. The CDR3 nucleotides read TGCGCCAGCAGCCATTTCGACAGTCCCACCGGGGAGCTGTTTTTT. Translating it yields CASSHFDSPTGELFF.

The chain links TRBV7-6 to TRBJ2-7; 9 bases fit TRBD2. Trimming cost V 5 bases and J 6 bases; bases outside gene matches: 8. From germline, CDR1 is SGHVS and CDR2 FNYEAQ. This CDR3 is 14 amino acids long. The CDR3 coding sequence is TGTGCCAGCAGCGCGCGGACTAGCGCCGGCGAGCAGTACTTC. This encodes CASSARTSAGEQYF.

The V and J genes are TRBV5-1 and TRBJ2-3; 8 nucleotides align to TRBD1. This CDR3 region has 16 residues. J lost 6 bases, V lost 0 bases, and 9 bases had no gene match. Germline V CDR1 and CDR2: SGHRS, YFSETQ. The CDR3 spells CASSLGAGGPWDTQYF. The CDR3, as DNA: TGCGCCAGCAGCTTGGGAGCAGGGGGCCCCTGGGATACGCAGTATTTT.

This sequence joins TRBV7-2 and TRBJ2-5, with 7 positions matching TRBD1. The assigned J gene may be wrong: the sequence end matches TRBJ2-7 better. The CDR3 sequence is 15 residues long. CDR1 and CDR2 (germline): SGHTA, FQGNSA. Written as DNA, the CDR3 is TGTGCCAGCAGCAAGGGACAGCCTCTTAGTGCCGAGCAGTACTTC. Its protein product is CASSKGQPLSAEQYF.

This clone occurred a few times. The rearrangement uses TRBV5-6 and TRBJ1-5; D may be TRBD1 (5 bases). V was clipped by 3 bases and J by 7 bases, with 11 bases between them. CDR3 size: 13 residues. Germline V gene data show CDR1 as SGHDT and CDR2 as YYEEEE. In DNA form, the CDR3 reads TGTGCCAGCAGCTCCCAGGGATTCCAGCCCCAGCATTTT. Its protein product is CASSSQGFQPQHF. The variable domain in full, with the rest retrieved from reference TRBV5-6 and TRBJ1-5, is DAGVTQSPTHLIKTRGQQVTLRCSPKSGHDTVSWYQQALGQGPQFIFQYYEEEERQRGNFPDRFSGHQFPNYSSELNVNALLLGDSALYLCASSSQGFQPQHFGDGTRLSIL.

The V call is TRBV7-9, the J call TRBJ1-3; D is uncertain. V dropped 5 bases and J dropped 3 bases, with 11 bases sitting between them. The CDR3 is 14 residues long. CDR1 SEHNR and CDR2 FQNEAQ come from the germline V gene (reference sequence). In nucleotides, the CDR3 is TGTGCCAGCAGCCCCAACTTAAGTGGAAACACCATATATTTT. This gives the protein CASSPNLSGNTIYF. The full variable domain, in which reference TRBV7-9 and TRBJ1-3 provide the parts outside the CDR3, is DTGVSQNPRHKITKRGQNVTFRCDPISEHNRLYWYRQTLGQGPEFLTYFQNEAQLEKSRLLSDRFSAERPKGSFSTLEIQRTEQGDSAMYLCASSPNLSGNTIYFGEGSWLTVV.

The chain combines TRBV21-1 with TRBJ1-5; no DNA check was done on the table's D call, TRBD1. TRBV21-1 is designated a pseudogene. There are 15 residues in the CDR3. The CDR3 here is CASSKLAGQKKPQHF. For the CDR3, the DNA is TGTGCCAGCAGCAAATTAGCAGGACAGAAAAAGCCCCAGCATTTT.

This CDR3 reads CASNPQGVTGGAGANVLTF. CDR3 nucleotides: TGTGCCAGCAACCCTCAGGGAGTGACAGGGGGCGCTGGGGCCAACGTCCTGACTTTC. The rearrangement links TRBV7-8 to TRBJ2-6, with TRBD1 matching 10 bases. The germline V gene has CDR1 SGHVS and CDR2 FQNEAQ. The trim removed 7 bases at V and 2 bases at J, leaving 14 bases unmatched. The CDR3 runs to 19 residues. Full variable domain (rest looked up from reference TRBV7-8 and TRBJ2-6): GAGVSQSPRYKVAKRGQDVALRCDPISGHVSLFWYQQALGQGPEFLTYFQNEAQLDKSGLPSDRFFAERPEGSVSTLKIQRTQQEDSAVYLCASNPQGVTGGAGANVLTFGAGSRLTVL.

The chain employs TRBV18 and TRBJ2-1; no firm D call. Germline V gene lookup returns CDR1 KGHSH and CDR2 LQKENI. The V end was cut by 2 bases, the J end by 2 bases, with 10 bases between. This CDR3 has 15 amino acids. CDR3 in DNA: TGTGCCAGCTCACCAGGTAGCAGCCCCTACAATGAGCAGTTCTTC. As protein: CASSPGSSPYNEQFF.

This chain connects TRBV9 to TRBJ2-4; 8 nucleotides match TRBD1. The germline V gene encodes CDR1 SGDLS and CDR2 YYNGEE. The junction had 8 bases not matched to a gene; V was cut back by 2 bases and J by 7 bases. This CDR3 has 15 residues. CDR3 coding DNA: TGTGCCAGCAGCGTCGGAGGACAGGGAGTTAACATTCAGTACTTC. Amino acids: CASSVGGQGVNIQYF. The full variable domain, in which reference TRBV9 and TRBJ2-4 provide the parts outside the CDR3, is DSGVTQTPKHLITATGQRVTLRCSPRSGDLSVYWYQQSLDQGLQFLIQYYNGEERAKGNILERFSAQQFPDLHSELNLSSLELGDSALYFCASSVGGQGVNIQYFGAGTRLSVL.

V is TRBV5-1 and J is TRBJ1-2; D uncertain. CDR3 size: 14 residues. Germline assignment: CDR1 SGHRS and CDR2 YFSETQ. The V end lost 0 bases, the J end lost 2 bases, and 8 bases lay between the germline ends. The CDR3 DNA reads TGCGCCAGCAGCTTGGACGGTTACAACTATGGCTACACCTTC. This sequence encodes CASSLDGYNYGYTF. Looking up the rest from reference TRBV5-1 and TRBJ1-2 gives the full variable domain: KAGVTQTPRYLIKTRGQQVTLSCSPISGHRSVSWYQQTPGQGLQFLFEYFSETQRNKGNFPGRFSGRQFSNSRSEMNVSTLELGDSALYLCASSLDGYNYGYTFGSGTRLTVV.

The gene calls are TRBV5-1 and TRBJ2-7; D is perhaps TRBD1 (6 bases). The V end was cut by 3 bases, the J end by 2 bases, with 15 bases between. This CDR3 contains 15 residues. Germline V gives CDR1 SGHRS, CDR2 YFSETQ. CDR3 bases: TGCGCCAGCAGCTCGGAGACAGGCGTTGCCTACGAGCAGTACTTC. Encoded protein: CASSSETGVAYEQYF.

This chain connects TRBV19 to TRBJ2-3; D is possibly TRBD2 (6 bases). The germline V and J ends were trimmed by 3 bases and 2 bases, with 12 bases remaining between them. Germline-derived CDR1 and CDR2 are LNHDA and SQIVND (reference sequence). The CDR3 extends over 15 amino acids. The CDR3 DNA reads TGTGCCAGTAGTATCGGCGGGACGCTCACAGATACGCAGTATTTT. Translation: CASSIGGTLTDTQYF.

The chain joins TRBV28 to TRBJ1-2; D might be TRBD1 (5 bases). CDR1 is MDHEN, CDR2 SYDVKM, per germline. Trimming removed 1 base from V and 3 bases from J, with 9 bases in between. CDR3 length equals 14 residues. DNA of the CDR3: TGTGCCAGCAGTTTATTACAGGCCCACTATGGCTACACCTTC. It codes for CASSLLQAHYGYTF.

Only one count was recorded for this clone. J is TRBJ2-5 and V is TRBV23-1; TRBD2 matches 11 bases. TRBV23-1 is noted as an ORF with a role that remains uncertain. This CDR3 has 19 amino acids. V was pared by 0 bases and J by 0 bases, with 9 bases of the junction left unmatched. The CDR3 nucleotides read TGCGCCAGCAGTCAATCGTCGACTAGCGGGATACCATACCAAGAGACCCAGTACTTC. Protein product: CASSQSSTSGIPYQETQYF.

The genes are TRBV28 and TRBJ2-3; 9 nucleotides match TRBD1. The CDR3 runs 14 residues. V shed 6 bases and J 6 bases; nucleotides not matched to a gene: 7. Germline CDR1 and CDR2: MDHEN and SYDVKM. The CDR3, as DNA: TGTGCCAGCAGCGACAGGGGGGGCAGGGATACGCAGTATTTT. Translation gives CASSDRGGRDTQYF.

This clone was counted only a few times. This chain uses TRBV6-1 with TRBJ1-5, with a tentative D call TRBD1 (5 bases). The length of the CDR3 is 14 residues. Trimming shortened V by 1 base and J by 7 bases, and 11 bases separated the two germline ends. Looked up from germline, CDR1 is MNHNS and CDR2 is SASEGT. CDR3 residues: CASSEEGRRQPQHF. Written as DNA, the CDR3 is TGTGCCAGCAGTGAAGAGGGGAGGCGCCAGCCCCAGCATTTT.